Listed below are T cell receptor beta chains from one sample, sequenced in a study of OX40 agonist ivuxolimab in advanced cancers. Profiled with immunoSEQ multiplex PCR; TCRdb holds only in-frame clones, not every one. The sample lists roughly 100,000 clones; 85% to 95% were seen once. The material sequenced was CD4+ or CD8+ T cells sorted from blood, taken in a trial of the OX40 agonist ivuxolimab. These TCRs come from an adult with an advanced solid tumor such as melanoma, head and neck, liver or kidney cancer. CDR3s include the opening cysteine and the closing phenylalanine or tryptophan. The D gene is left open where the match is weak. Size is omitted from some rows. Given values are once, few, many or a class for expanded clones.

j_gene: TRBJ2-5
d_gene: -
v_gene: TRBV5-1
abundance: -
CDR3nt: TGCGCCAGCAGCGAGGGGGGCAGTCAAGAGACCCAGTACTTC
CDR3aa: CASSEGGSQETQYF

j_gene: TRBJ2-7
d_gene: TRBD2
v_gene: TRBV7-3
abundance: -
CDR3nt: TGTGCCAGCAGCTTTAGCGGGGGGGCCTCCTACGAGCAGTACTTC
CDR3aa: CASSFSGGASYEQYF

j_gene: TRBJ1-6
d_gene: -
v_gene: TRBV2
abundance: few
CDR3nt: TGTGCCAGCAGTGATCTGTCACCCCTCCACTTT
CDR3aa: CASSDLSPLHF

j_gene: TRBJ1-2
d_gene: -
v_gene: TRBV30
abundance: once
CDR3nt: TGTGCCTGGAGTACTACAGGGAGGGGATATGGCTACACCTTC
CDR3aa: CAWSTTGRGYGYTF

j_gene: TRBJ2-1
d_gene: -
v_gene: TRBV7-2
abundance: once
CDR3nt: TGTGCCAGCAGCCGGAGCTCCTACAATGAGCAGTTCTTC
CDR3aa: CASSRSSYNEQFF

j_gene: TRBJ2-7
d_gene: -
v_gene: TRBV28
abundance: -
CDR3nt: TGTGCCAGCAGTCGGAGGTACGAGCAGTACTTC
CDR3aa: CASSRRYEQYF

j_gene: TRBJ1-1
d_gene: TRBD1
v_gene: TRBV4-2
abundance: -
CDR3nt: TGTGCCAGCAGCCAGCCGGGACAGGGTATGAACACTGAAGCTTTCTTT
CDR3aa: CASSQPGQGMNTEAFF

j_gene: TRBJ1-1
d_gene: -
v_gene: TRBV5-1
abundance: -
CDR3nt: TGCGCCAGCAGCTTTCTTTTCGGGGAGACTGAAGCTTTCTTT
CDR3aa: CASSFLFGETEAFF

j_gene: TRBJ1-3
d_gene: -
v_gene: TRBV7-2
abundance: -
CDR3nt: TGTGCCAGCAGCACGAGCTCTGGAAACACCATATATTTT
CDR3aa: CASSTSSGNTIYF

j_gene: TRBJ1-5
d_gene: -
v_gene: TRBV28
abundance: -
CDR3nt: TGTGCCAGCAGCCAAAGTTATAGCAATCAGCCCCAGCATTTT
CDR3aa: CASSQSYSNQPQHF

j_gene: TRBJ2-7
d_gene: -
v_gene: TRBV28
abundance: -
CDR3nt: TGTGCCAGCAGTTTGTACAACGAGCAGTACTTC
CDR3aa: CASSLYNEQYF

j_gene: TRBJ1-5
d_gene: TRBD1
v_gene: TRBV6-6
abundance: once
CDR3nt: TGTGCCAGCAGTTACTCCGGGACAGAGGCTCAGCCCCAGCATTTT
CDR3aa: CASSYSGTEAQPQHF

j_gene: TRBJ2-3
d_gene: TRBD2
v_gene: TRBV7-2
abundance: -
CDR3nt: TGTGCCAGCAGTAGACTAGCGGGGAGCACAGATACGCAGTATTTT
CDR3aa: CASSRLAGSTDTQYF

j_gene: TRBJ1-6
d_gene: -
v_gene: TRBV4-2
abundance: -
CDR3nt: TGTGCCAGCAGCCTCCTGGGCGGGGGGGGCTCACCCCTCCACTTT
CDR3aa: CASSLLGGGGSPLHF

j_gene: TRBJ2-1
d_gene: -
v_gene: TRBV29-1
abundance: once
CDR3nt: TGCAGCGTTGAAGTTTGGACTCCCGGTGAGCAGTTCTTC
CDR3aa: CSVEVWTPGEQFF

j_gene: TRBJ2-6
d_gene: -
v_gene: TRBV6-6
abundance: -
CDR3nt: TGTGCCAGCAGTTACGCCGGTAGCTCTGGGGCCAACGTCCTGACTTTC
CDR3aa: CASSYAGSSGANVLTF

j_gene: TRBJ1-3
d_gene: -
v_gene: TRBV7-2
abundance: -
CDR3nt: TGTGCCAGCAGCTTAGATACGGTTGGTGGAAACACCATATATTTT
CDR3aa: CASSLDTVGGNTIYF

j_gene: TRBJ2-1
d_gene: TRBD1
v_gene: TRBV7-3
abundance: -
CDR3nt: TGTGCCAGCAGCCGATGGACAGGGGGGAATGAGCAGTTCTTC
CDR3aa: CASSRWTGGNEQFF

j_gene: TRBJ1-1
d_gene: -
v_gene: TRBV19
abundance: -
CDR3nt: TGTGCCAGTAGTCAACAGGGAATGAACACTGAAGCTTTCTTT
CDR3aa: CASSQQGMNTEAFF

j_gene: TRBJ2-3
d_gene: TRBD1
v_gene: TRBV5-8
abundance: -
CDR3nt: TGTGCCAGCAGCCGAATACAGGGGAATACGCAGTATTTT
CDR3aa: CASSRIQGNTQYF

j_gene: TRBJ1-3
d_gene: -
v_gene: TRBV2
abundance: -
CDR3nt: TGTGCCAGCAGTCAGGACCCTGCAAACACCATATATTTT
CDR3aa: CASSQDPANTIYF

j_gene: TRBJ2-7
d_gene: -
v_gene: TRBV30
abundance: -
CDR3nt: TGTGCCTGGAGCGCGAGACAGGAGCAGTACTTC
CDR3aa: CAWSARQEQYF

j_gene: TRBJ1-2
d_gene: -
v_gene: TRBV28
abundance: -
CDR3nt: TGTGCCAGCAGTTTAATGGTCGGGGCATCGGACTATGGCTACACCTTC
CDR3aa: CASSLMVGASDYGYTF

j_gene: TRBJ2-4
d_gene: -
v_gene: TRBV9
abundance: -
CDR3nt: TGTGCCAGCAGCGCGCGGGGCGCGGGTCTGGGGCAGTACTTC
CDR3aa: CASSARGAGLGQYF

j_gene: TRBJ1-4
d_gene: -
v_gene: TRBV29-1
abundance: -
CDR3nt: TGCAGCGTTTTCATCCCGGCTAATGAAAAACTGTTTTTT
CDR3aa: CSVFIPANEKLFF

j_gene: TRBJ2-3
d_gene: -
v_gene: TRBV10-3
abundance: -
CDR3nt: TGTGCCATCAGCCCCAGGACAACTAGCACAGATACGCAGTATTTT
CDR3aa: CAISPRTTSTDTQYF

j_gene: TRBJ2-4
d_gene: TRBD2
v_gene: TRBV28
abundance: once
CDR3nt: TGTGCCAGCAGTTTAGGAGCGGGAGGGGCATACATTCAGTACTTC
CDR3aa: CASSLGAGGAYIQYF

j_gene: TRBJ1-4
d_gene: -
v_gene: TRBV19
abundance: once
CDR3nt: TGTGCCAGTAGTGAGAACAACTTGGCAAAACTGTTTTTT
CDR3aa: CASSENNLAKLFF

j_gene: TRBJ1-2
d_gene: -
v_gene: TRBV7-2
abundance: -
CDR3nt: TGTGCCAGCAGCTTAGGCGCCCCCAACATGCCCGGGGGCTACACCTTC
CDR3aa: CASSLGAPNMPGGYTF

j_gene: TRBJ1-5
d_gene: -
v_gene: TRBV6-1
abundance: -
CDR3nt: TGTGCCAGCAAAAGGCCCAATCAGCCCCAGCATTTT
CDR3aa: CASKRPNQPQHF

j_gene: TRBJ2-1
d_gene: -
v_gene: TRBV30
abundance: -
CDR3nt: TGTGCCTGGAGTGTTTTACCGGGGGCCTTTAGTGAGCAGTTCTTC
CDR3aa: CAWSVLPGAFSEQFF

j_gene: TRBJ2-5
d_gene: -
v_gene: TRBV28
abundance: -
CDR3nt: TGTGCCAGCAGTTTGGTCCGAGAGACCCAGTACTTC
CDR3aa: CASSLVRETQYF

j_gene: TRBJ2-5
d_gene: TRBD2
v_gene: TRBV2
abundance: -
CDR3nt: TGTGCCAGCACTAGCGGGGAGGAGACCCAGTACTTC
CDR3aa: CASTSGEETQYF

j_gene: TRBJ1-3
d_gene: -
v_gene: TRBV9
abundance: -
CDR3nt: TGTGCCAGCAGCGTAAGGGGACATGGGGCCTCTGGAAACACCATATATTTT
CDR3aa: CASSVRGHGASGNTIYF

j_gene: TRBJ1-1
d_gene: -
v_gene: TRBV9
abundance: -
CDR3nt: TGTGCCAGCAGCGCATCTGGGAGTTTTGAGACTGAAGCTTTCTTT
CDR3aa: CASSASGSFETEAFF

j_gene: TRBJ1-2
d_gene: TRBD1
v_gene: TRBV13
abundance: -
CDR3nt: TGTGCCAGCAGTCCAGGGGGCCTCTATGGCTACACCTTC
CDR3aa: CASSPGGLYGYTF

j_gene: TRBJ2-3
d_gene: -
v_gene: TRBV19
abundance: once
CDR3nt: TGTGCCAGTAGTATAATCCAGGCTAGCACAGATACGCAGTATTTT
CDR3aa: CASSIIQASTDTQYF

j_gene: TRBJ1-6
d_gene: -
v_gene: TRBV25-1
abundance: -
CDR3nt: TGTGCCAGCAGTGAATTGGGGGATTACTATAATTCACCCCTCCACTTT
CDR3aa: CASSELGDYYNSPLHF

j_gene: TRBJ1-3
d_gene: TRBD1
v_gene: TRBV4-3
abundance: -
CDR3nt: TGCGCCAGCAGCAGACAGGGGAGAGACGGAAACACCATATATTTT
CDR3aa: CASSRQGRDGNTIYF

j_gene: TRBJ1-4
d_gene: -
v_gene: TRBV5-1
abundance: -
CDR3nt: TGCGCCAGCAGCCTCTATGGGACGGTTAATGAAAAACTGTTTTTT
CDR3aa: CASSLYGTVNEKLFF

j_gene: TRBJ2-3
d_gene: -
v_gene: TRBV19
abundance: -
CDR3nt: TGTGCCAGTAGTACCCGGGCCGACACGCAGTATTTT
CDR3aa: CASSTRADTQYF

j_gene: TRBJ1-4
d_gene: -
v_gene: TRBV2
abundance: -
CDR3nt: TGTGCCAGCAGTGACGGTAATGAAAAACTGTTTTTT
CDR3aa: CASSDGNEKLFF

j_gene: TRBJ1-5
d_gene: -
v_gene: TRBV6-5
abundance: -
CDR3nt: TGTGCCAGCAGTTACTCAAGTTGGGATCAGCCCCAGCATTTT
CDR3aa: CASSYSSWDQPQHF

j_gene: TRBJ2-6
d_gene: TRBD1
v_gene: TRBV27
abundance: -
CDR3nt: TGTGCCAGCAGTTTTCTCAGACCGGGACAGGGGGCTGTGGGGGCCAACGTCCTGACTTTC
CDR3aa: CASSFLRPGQGAVGANVLTF

j_gene: TRBJ1-5
d_gene: -
v_gene: TRBV2
abundance: once
CDR3nt: TGTGCCAGCACCCGGGGGGATCAGCCCCAGCATTTT
CDR3aa: CASTRGDQPQHF

j_gene: TRBJ1-2
d_gene: TRBD1
v_gene: TRBV7-2
abundance: -
CDR3nt: TGTGCCAGCAGCTTAGCGTCGGGACAGGGGCGGACTAACTATGGCTACACCTTC
CDR3aa: CASSLASGQGRTNYGYTF

j_gene: TRBJ1-6
d_gene: -
v_gene: TRBV2
abundance: -
CDR3nt: TGTGCCAGCAGGCTTCAGATCTATAATTCACCCCTCCACTTT
CDR3aa: CASRLQIYNSPLHF

j_gene: TRBJ1-2
d_gene: -
v_gene: TRBV29-1
abundance: -
CDR3nt: TGCAGCGTTGATGGCAGGACTTCGAGCTACACCTTC
CDR3aa: CSVDGRTSSYTF

j_gene: TRBJ1-2
d_gene: -
v_gene: TRBV5-6
abundance: -
CDR3nt: TGTGCCAGCAGCTTGGGACCCATTTATGGCTACACCTTC
CDR3aa: CASSLGPIYGYTF